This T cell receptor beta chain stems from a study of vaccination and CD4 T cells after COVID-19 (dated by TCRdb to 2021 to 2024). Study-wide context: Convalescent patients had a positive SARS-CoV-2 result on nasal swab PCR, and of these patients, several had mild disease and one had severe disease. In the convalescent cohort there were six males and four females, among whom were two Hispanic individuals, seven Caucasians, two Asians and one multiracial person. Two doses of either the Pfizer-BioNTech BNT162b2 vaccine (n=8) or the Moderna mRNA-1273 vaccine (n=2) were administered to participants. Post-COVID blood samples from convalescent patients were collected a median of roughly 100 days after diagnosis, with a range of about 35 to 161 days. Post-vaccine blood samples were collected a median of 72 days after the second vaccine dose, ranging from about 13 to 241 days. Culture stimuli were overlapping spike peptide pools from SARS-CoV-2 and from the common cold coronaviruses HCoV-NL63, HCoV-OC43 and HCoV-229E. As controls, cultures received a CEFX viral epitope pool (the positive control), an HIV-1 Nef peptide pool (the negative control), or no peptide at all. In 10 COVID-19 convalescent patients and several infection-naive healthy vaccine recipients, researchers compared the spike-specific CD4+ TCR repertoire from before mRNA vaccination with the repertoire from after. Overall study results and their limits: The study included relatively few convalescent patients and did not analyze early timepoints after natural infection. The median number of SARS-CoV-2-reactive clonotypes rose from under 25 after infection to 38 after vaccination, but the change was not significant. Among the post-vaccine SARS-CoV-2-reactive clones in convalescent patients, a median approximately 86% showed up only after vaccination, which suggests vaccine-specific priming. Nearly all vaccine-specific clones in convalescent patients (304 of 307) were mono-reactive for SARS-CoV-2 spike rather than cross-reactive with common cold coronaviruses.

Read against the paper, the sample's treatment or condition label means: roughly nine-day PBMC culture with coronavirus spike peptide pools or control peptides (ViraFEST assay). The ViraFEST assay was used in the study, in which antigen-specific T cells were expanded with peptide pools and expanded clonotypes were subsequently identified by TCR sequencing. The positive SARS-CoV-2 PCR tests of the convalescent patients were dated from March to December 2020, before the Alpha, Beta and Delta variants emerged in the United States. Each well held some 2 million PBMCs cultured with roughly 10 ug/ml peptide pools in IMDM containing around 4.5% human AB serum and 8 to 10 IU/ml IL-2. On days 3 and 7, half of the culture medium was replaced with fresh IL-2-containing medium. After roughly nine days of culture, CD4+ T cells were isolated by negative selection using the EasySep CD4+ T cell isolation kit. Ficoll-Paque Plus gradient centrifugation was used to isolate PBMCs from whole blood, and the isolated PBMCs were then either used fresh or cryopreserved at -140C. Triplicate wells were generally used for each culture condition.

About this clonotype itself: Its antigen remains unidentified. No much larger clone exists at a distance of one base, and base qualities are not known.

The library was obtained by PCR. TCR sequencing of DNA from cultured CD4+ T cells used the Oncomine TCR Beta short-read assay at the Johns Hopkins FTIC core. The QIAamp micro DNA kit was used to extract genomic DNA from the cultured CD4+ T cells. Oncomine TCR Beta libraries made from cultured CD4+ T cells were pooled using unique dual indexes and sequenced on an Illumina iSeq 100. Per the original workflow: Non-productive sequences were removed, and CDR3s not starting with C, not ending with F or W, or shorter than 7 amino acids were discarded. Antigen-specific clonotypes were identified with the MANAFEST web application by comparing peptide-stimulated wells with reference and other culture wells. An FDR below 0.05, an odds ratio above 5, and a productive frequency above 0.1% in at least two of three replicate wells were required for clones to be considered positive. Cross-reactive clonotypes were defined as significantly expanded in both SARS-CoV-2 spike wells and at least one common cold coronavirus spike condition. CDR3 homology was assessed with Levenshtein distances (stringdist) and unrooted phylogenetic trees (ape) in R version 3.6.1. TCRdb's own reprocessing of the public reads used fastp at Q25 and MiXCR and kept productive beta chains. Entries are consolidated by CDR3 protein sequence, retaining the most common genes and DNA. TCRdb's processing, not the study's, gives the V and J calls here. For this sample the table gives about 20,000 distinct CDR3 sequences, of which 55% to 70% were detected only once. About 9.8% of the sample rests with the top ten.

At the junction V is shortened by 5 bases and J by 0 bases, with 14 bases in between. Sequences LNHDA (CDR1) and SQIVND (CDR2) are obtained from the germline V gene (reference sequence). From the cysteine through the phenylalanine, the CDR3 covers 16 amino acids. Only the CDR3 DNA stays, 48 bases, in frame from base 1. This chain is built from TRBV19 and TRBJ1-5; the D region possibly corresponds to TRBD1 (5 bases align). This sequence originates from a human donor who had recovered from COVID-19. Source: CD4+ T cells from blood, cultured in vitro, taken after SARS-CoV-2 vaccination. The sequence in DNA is TGTGCCAGTAGTGGGGGGAAGGGTGTTAGCAATCAGCCCCAGCATTTT. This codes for CASSGGKGVSNQPQHF.